This TCR beta chain is drawn from a study of Ad26.COV2.S vaccination and SARS-CoV-2 variants. Notes on the study in general: Reportedly, spike-specific CD8+ and CD4+ T cell responses achieved substantial breadth once vaccination had taken place.

Treatment noted: approximately 18 received Ad26.COV2.S at low or high dose, single or two shots; 5 received placebo; per-sample allocation not given. Sampling occurred on day 63 after the first vaccine or placebo injection. Donation was by an adult aged 18-55 years who was in Boston. This table comes from immunoSEQ multiplex PCR, and its TCRdb copy is limited to in-frame clones, with some not included. The sample consists of some 320,000 clones, 70% to 90% of them appearing once. On this clone itself: Its antigen is unknown.

V lost 6 bases, J lost 4 bases, and 12 bases lay in between. The CDR3 loop spans 13 amino acids. The V gene's germline CDR1 is ENHRY and CDR2 SYGVKD. Sample: peripheral blood, taken in a trial of Ad26.COV2.S vaccine versus placebo. The TCR sequence derives from a person between 18 and 60 years old who received the Ad26.COV2.S COVID-19 vaccine or a placebo. The chain links TRBV10-3 to TRBJ1-2, with unresolved D. CDR3 in amino acids: CAISPGPGYGYTF. The CDR3 region has the DNA TGTGCCATCAGCCCCGGCCCAGGCTATGGCTACACCTTC.